This entry lists 10 T cell receptor beta chains sequenced from one sample in a study of post-analysis software for immune sequencing data. Study-wide results and caveats: Patients showed TRBV5-6, TRBV5-1 and TRBV20-1 among four to six TRBV segments more frequent than in controls.

Sequencing libraries made from TCR beta cDNA carried unique molecular identifiers. TCRdb re-called the PCR reads with MiXCR, one entry per CDR3 protein. The sample has 750,000 to 950,000 distinct CDR3 sequences, about 57% seen once; the top ten hold approximately 4.5%. These receptors have no known antigen. Sequenced: blood. The receptors were gathered from a girl between 5 and 17 years old with multiple sclerosis.

The chain recombines TRBV5-1 with TRBJ2-7; 10 bases are a match to TRBD2. The CDR3 has 16 residues. Per the germline V gene, CDR1 is SGHRS and CDR2 is YFSETQ. Trimming cost V 3 bases and J 3 bases; bases outside gene matches: 9. CDR3 sequence (DNA): TGCGCCAGCAGCTACACTAGCGGGGTAATAAACTACGAGCAGTACTTC. Its translation: CASSYTSGVINYEQYF. The full variable domain, in which reference TRBV5-1 and TRBJ2-7 provide the parts outside the CDR3, is KAGVTQTPRYLIKTRGQQVTLSCSPISGHRSVSWYQQTPGQGLQFLFEYFSETQRNKGNFPGRFSGRQFSNSRSEMNVSTLELGDSALYLCASSYTSGVINYEQYFGPGTRLTVT.

This clonotype was seen only a few times. The V call is TRBV5-5, the J call TRBJ1-4, with 7 bases aligning to TRBD1. The ends lost 1 base at V and 5 bases at J; junction bases unmatched: 2. Germline CDR1 reads SGHKS; CDR2 reads YYEKEE (reference sequence). The CDR3 has 14 residues. The CDR3 DNA sequence: TGTGCCAGCAGCTTGTTACAGGGGAATGAAAAACTGTTTTTT. Translation gives CASSLLQGNEKLFF.

This sequence joins TRBV29-1 and TRBJ2-1, with D perhaps TRBD1 (5 bases). Trimming stripped 4 bases from V and 7 bases from J, with 8 bases between. CDR3 length: 11 residues. Germline-derived CDR1 and CDR2 are SQVTM and ANQGSEA. The CDR3 nucleotides are TGCAGCGTTGTAGGGGTGAATGAGCAGTTCTTC. Residues: CSVVGVNEQFF.

The rearrangement joins TRBV6-5 to TRBJ1-5; 7 nucleotides agree with TRBD1. This CDR3 is built from 15 residues. The V gene end was trimmed by 6 bases and the J gene end by 0 bases; junction bases not matched to a gene: 5. Germline CDR1 MNHEY, CDR2 SVGAGI. The CDR3, as DNA: TGTGCCAGCAGAATACAGGGGAATAGCAATCAGCCCCAGCATTTT. This gives the protein CASRIQGNSNQPQHF.

This chain uses TRBV15 with TRBJ2-5; TRBD2 matches 10 bases. The CDR3 sequence is 14 residues long. In germline, CDR1 is LNHNV, CDR2 YYDKDF (reference sequence). With V trimmed by 8 bases and J by 1 base, 4 bases remained unmatched. Here the CDR3 DNA reads TGTGCCACCGAACTAGCGGGGATCCAAGAGACCCAGTACTTC. Protein product: CATELAGIQETQYF.

The chain recombines TRBV7-3 with TRBJ2-4; no reliable D call. The DNA end is more similar to TRBJ2-7, so the J call may be wrong. The germline gives CDR1 SGHTA, CDR2 FQGTGA. The CDR3 has 14 residues. The CDR3 nucleotides are TGTGCCAGCAGCCTGGCGGAACGCCCCTACGAGCAGTACTTC. As protein: CASSLAERPYEQYF.

This clonotype occurred a few times. The rearrangement joins TRBV10-1 to TRBJ2-3, with a weak D call TRBD1 (6 bases). Germline V gene data show CDR1 as WNHNN and CDR2 as SYGVQD (reference sequence). V was clipped by 4 bases and J by 4 bases, with 6 bases between them. There are 12 residues in the CDR3. This CDR3 reads CASSAGADTQYF. CDR3 nucleotides: TGCGCCAGCAGTGCAGGGGCAGATACGCAGTATTTT.

As concerns this clonotype: The junction shows a germline mismatch at one end, possibly a read error. The V gene is TRBV4-1, the J gene TRBJ2-3, with no clear D. The CDR3 totals 13 residues. The germline gives CDR1 MGHRA, CDR2 YSYEKL. CDR3 sequence reads: CASSQEVPDMQYF. DNA of the CDR3: TGCGCCAGCAGCCAAGAGGTACCAGATATGCAGTATTTT.

J is TRBJ1-2 and V is TRBV5-6; the match to TRBD1 covers 7 bases. The CDR3 runs to 15 residues. The V segment lost 0 bases and the J segment 3 bases; nucleotides outside the gene matches: 5. Germline V gene lookup returns CDR1 SGHDT and CDR2 YYEEEE. DNA of the CDR3: TGTGCCAGCAGCTTGGTCGACAGGGCGGACTATGGCTACACCTTC. Protein sequence: CASSLVDRADYGYTF.

The V call is TRBV12-3 or TRBV12-4, the J call TRBJ2-3, with D uncertain. This CDR3 is built from 15 residues. The V end lost 1 base, the J end lost 3 bases, and 11 bases lay between the germline ends. The CDR3 DNA is TGTGCCAGCAGTTTAGGGGCCCTGGCAACAGATACGCAGTATTTT. Protein sequence: CASSLGALATDTQYF.